The rows below give T cell receptor beta chains drawn from one sample of a study of shared clonotypes between healthy human individuals. TCRdb's table, derived via immunoSEQ multiplex PCR, lists solely in-frame clones and lacks some. Of approximately 2,000,000 clones in the sample, about 90% were seen once. The sequencing sample was made of naive CD4+ T cells from PBMCs. These receptors all stem from a young man in good health. Some clones in this sample may be carry-over from other donors' samples. Both conserved end residues are part of each CDR3. The D gene is left open where the match is weak. A row's size may be missing; if present it is once, few, many or a size class.

clone_size	d_call	j_call	v_call	cdr3_nt	cdr3_aa
NA	TRBD2	TRBJ2-2	TRBV11-2	TGTGCCAGCAGCCCTAGACTAACGACTAGCTGGACCGGGGAGCTGTTTTTT	CASSPRLTTSWTGELFF
once	TRBD1	TRBJ1-1	TRBV28	TGTGCCAGCAGCCCAGGGGGCGCGAACACTGAAGCTTTCTTT	CASSPGGANTEAFF
NA	NA	TRBJ2-5	TRBV28	TGTGCCAGCAGTATCAGACTAGGAGGGGAGACCCAGTACTTC	CASSIRLGGETQYF
once	NA	TRBJ2-6	TRBV7-8	TGTGCCAGCAGCTTAGCGCGGGGACTCTCTGGGGCCAACGTCCTGACTTTC	CASSLARGLSGANVLTF
NA	NA	TRBJ2-6	TRBV12-5	TGTGCTAGTGGTTTACCTGGGGCCAACGTCCTGACTTTC	CASGLPGANVLTF
NA	NA	TRBJ1-1	TRBV7-9	TGTGCCAGCAGCTTACAACAAAACGGCCACACTGAAGCTTTCTTT	CASSLQQNGHTEAFF
NA	NA	TRBJ2-3	TRBV2	TGTGCCAGCAGTGAATTGCCTGTCGATACGCAGTATTTT	CASSELPVDTQYF
NA	NA	TRBJ2-5	TRBV11-2	TGTGCCAGCAGCTTCCGGGGGTTCGTGGAAGAGACCCAGTACTTC	CASSFRGFVEETQYF
NA	NA	TRBJ2-2	TRBV5-1	TGCGCCAGCAGACAAGGCCGGACAGCTGCCGGGGAGCTGTTTTTT	CASRQGRTAAGELFF
NA	TRBD2	TRBJ2-1	TRBV10-1	TGCGCCAGCAGTGCCCGGACTAGCGGGCGGAACAATGAGCAGTTCTTC	CASSARTSGRNNEQFF
NA	NA	TRBJ1-2	TRBV18	TGTGCCAGCTCACCACCGATAGTAGGGGAACCCTATGGCTACACCTTC	CASSPPIVGEPYGYTF
NA	NA	TRBJ2-5	TRBV9	TGTGCCAGCAGCGTAGCACGGGGAAGAGGCACAAGTGCGGAGACCCAGTACTTC	CASSVARGRGTSAETQYF
NA	NA	TRBJ1-2	TRBV6-1	TGTGCCAGCAGTGAATTGCTGTATGGCTACACCTTC	CASSELLYGYTF
NA	TRBD1	TRBJ2-1	TRBV12-5	TGTGCTAGTAGTAGTCGTGGGCAGGGGGCCTACAATGAGCAGTTCTTC	CASSSRGQGAYNEQFF
NA	NA	TRBJ2-1	TRBV7-6	TGTGCCAGCAGCTCATACAGGGACAATGAGCAGTTCTTC	CASSSYRDNEQFF
NA	NA	TRBJ2-7	TRBV5-4	TGTGCCAGCAGACAGAACTTCGGGCCTACCTACGAGCAGTACTTC	CASRQNFGPTYEQYF
once	TRBD1	TRBJ1-1	TRBV7-9	TGTGCCAGCAGCGGACAGGGGGAATTGACTGAAGCTTTCTTT	CASSGQGELTEAFF
NA	TRBD2	TRBJ2-7	TRBV28	TGTGCCAGCAGTCGACTAGCGAGCTACGAGCAGTACTTC	CASSRLASYEQYF
NA	NA	TRBJ2-3	TRBV2	TGTGCCAGCAGTGAAGTTATCGCAGATACGCAGTATTTT	CASSEVIADTQYF
NA	NA	TRBJ2-7	TRBV25-1	TGTGCCAGCAGTGATCCGTGGTCGCGCGAGCAGTACTTC	CASSDPWSREQYF
NA	NA	TRBJ1-4	TRBV27	TGTGCCAGCAGCCTAAAAGCAACTAATGAAAAACTGTTTTTT	CASSLKATNEKLFF
NA	NA	TRBJ2-3	TRBV25-1	TGTGCCAGCAGTGTTGGCACAGATACGCAGTATTTT	CASSVGTDTQYF
NA	TRBD2	TRBJ2-1	TRBV29-1	TGCAGCGTTGAGGGACTAGCGGGAGGCCCCTACAATGAGCAGTTCTTC	CSVEGLAGGPYNEQFF
NA	NA	TRBJ2-2	TRBV10-3	TGTGCCATCAGTGACGGCAGCGAGCGGGTCGGGGAGCTGTTTTTT	CAISDGSERVGELFF
once	NA	TRBJ2-7	TRBV9	TGTGCCAGCAGCGTTACGGGAGTCTCCTACGAGCAGTACTTC	CASSVTGVSYEQYF
NA	NA	TRBJ2-5	TRBV19	TGTGCCAGTAGCGATAGGTCGCAGGGAGAGACCCAGTACTTC	CASSDRSQGETQYF
NA	NA	TRBJ1-4	TRBV25-1	TGTGCCAGCAGTGATGCAAGGGGGTCTAATGAAAAACTGTTTTTT	CASSDARGSNEKLFF
NA	NA	TRBJ2-3	TRBV27	TGTGCCAGCCTCCCTGGGGCAGGGATGCACACAGATACGCAGTATTTT	CASLPGAGMHTDTQYF
NA	TRBD2	TRBJ2-1	TRBV27	TGTGCCAGCAGTTTAAGGACTAGCGGGACGTCGAGCGAGCAGTTCTTC	CASSLRTSGTSSEQFF
NA	NA	TRBJ1-1	TRBV7-2	TGTGCCAGCAGCTTTTTTGGGATCGGCACTGAAGCTTTCTTT	CASSFFGIGTEAFF
NA	NA	TRBJ2-5	TRBV9	TGTGCCAGCAGCGTAGAAGGGGTTGGGGAGACCCAGTACTTC	CASSVEGVGETQYF
NA	NA	TRBJ1-1	TRBV7-9	TGTGCCAGCAGCAAGGACGGGAACACTGAAGCTTTCTTT	CASSKDGNTEAFF
NA	NA	TRBJ2-3	TRBV25-1	TGTGCCAGCAGTGTCGCCTTGACGGGAACGCAGTATTTT	CASSVALTGTQYF
NA	TRBD2	TRBJ2-3	TRBV5-1	TGCGCCAGCAGCCTCGGACTAGCTTCAGATACGCAGTATTTT	CASSLGLASDTQYF
NA	TRBD1	TRBJ1-4	TRBV7-8	TGTGCCAGCAGCCGACGGACAGGGGCCTCAACTAATGAAAAACTGTTTTTT	CASSRRTGASTNEKLFF
once	NA	TRBJ2-2	TRBV2	TGTGCCAGCAGCCCTGGAGGGATCCGGGAGCTGTTTTTT	CASSPGGIRELFF
NA	NA	TRBJ2-1	TRBV6-4	TGTGCCAGCAGGGGCAACGTGGGGGGTGAGCAGTTCTTC	CASRGNVGGEQFF
NA	NA	TRBJ2-7	TRBV28	TGTGCCAGCAGTTTAGGTCAGGGAGGCTACGAGCAGTACTTC	CASSLGQGGYEQYF
NA	TRBD2	TRBJ2-7	TRBV28	TGTGCCAGCAGTTGGAGTAGCGGGAGGAGCGAGCAGTACTTC	CASSWSSGRSEQYF
NA	TRBD1	TRBJ2-7	TRBV6-5	TGTGCCAGCAGGGCGGGACAGGGGGCCTACGAGCAGTACTTC	CASRAGQGAYEQYF
NA	NA	TRBJ2-1	TRBV9	TGTGCCAGCAGCGTACAGGGTCTTGAGCAGTTCTTC	CASSVQGLEQFF
NA	NA	TRBJ1-1	TRBV30	TGTGCCTGGAGCTCGGAAAAACGGGATAGGAACACTGAAGCTTTCTTT	CAWSSEKRDRNTEAFF
NA	NA	TRBJ2-7	TRBV5-1	TGCGCCAGCAGCTTGGCCCTGGGACATAACTACGAGCAGTACTTC	CASSLALGHNYEQYF
NA	NA	TRBJ2-7	TRBV9	TGTGCCAGCAGCGAGACCCCTTCTTCCTACGAGCAGTACTTC	CASSETPSSYEQYF
once	TRBD1	TRBJ2-2	TRBV29-1	TGCAGCGTTGAGAAATACAGGGGTGGCGGGGAGCTGTTTTTT	CSVEKYRGGGELFF
NA	NA	TRBJ1-3	TRBV5-1	TGCGCCAGCAGCTTGACCGAACCCGGGACCCTCTCTGGAAACACCATATATTTT	CASSLTEPGTLSGNTIYF
NA	TRBD2	TRBJ2-7	TRBV7-2	TGTGCCAGCAGCTTTGTGACTAGCGGGAGCTACGAGCAGTACTTC	CASSFVTSGSYEQYF
once	NA	TRBJ2-3	TRBV18	TGTGCCAGCTCACGACGGGACGGCCGAAGCACAGATACGCAGTATTTT	CASSRRDGRSTDTQYF
NA	NA	TRBJ2-2	TRBV9	TGTGCCAGCAGCGTATTCCACACCGGGGAGCTGTTTTTT	CASSVFHTGELFF
once	NA	TRBJ2-7	TRBV6-5	TGTGCCAGCAGTACCCCTAGCCGCCCATCCTACGAGCAGTACTTC	CASSTPSRPSYEQYF
NA	NA	TRBJ2-7	TRBV11-2	TGTGCCAGCAGCTCCCTGTTAAGGGCTGGCGAGCAGTACTTC	CASSSLLRAGEQYF
NA	NA	TRBJ2-7	TRBV5-1	TGCGCCAGCAGCTTTCAGGGGAGTTTGACCTACGAGCAGTACTTC	CASSFQGSLTYEQYF
NA	NA	TRBJ2-5	TRBV18	TGTGCCAGCTCACCAACGCCAGACCTAGGCACCCAGTACTTC	CASSPTPDLGTQYF
once	NA	TRBJ1-4	TRBV5-1	TGCGCCAGCAGCTTGTTTGGATCAGATGAAAAACTGTTTTTT	CASSLFGSDEKLFF
NA	NA	TRBJ2-5	TRBV5-1	TGCGCCAGCAGCTTGGTACGTCAAGAGACCCAGTACTTC	CASSLVRQETQYF